The 13 T cell receptor beta chains below were found in one sample sequenced in a study of cytotoxic CD8 clonotypes in ibrutinib-treated CLL. Measured with immunoSEQ multiplex PCR; TCRdb has only the in-frame clones, and not every one. Of approximately 5,500 clones in the sample, nearly 70% were seen once. The sequencing here drew on PBMCs, taken before ibrutinib treatment. The source is a human donor with chronic lymphocytic leukemia.

The V and J genes are TRBV4-3 and TRBJ1-1, with 9 bases identical to TRBD1. The germline V gene encodes CDR1 LGHNA and CDR2 YSLEER. J lost 8 bases, V lost 3 bases, and 7 bases had no gene match. This CDR3 region has 14 residues. The CDR3 DNA sequence: TGCGCCAGCAGCCAGGGACAGGGTTCACCCGAAGCTTTCTTT. It codes for CASSQGQGSPEAFF.

This chain uses TRBV2 with TRBJ2-1, with 10 bases aligning to TRBD2. The V gene end was trimmed by 1 base and the J gene end by 4 bases; junction bases not matched to a gene: 4. Germline-derived CDR1 and CDR2 are SNHLY and FYNNEI. This CDR3 is built from 16 residues. The CDR3 protein is CASSEGTSGLYNEQFF. The CDR3 region has the DNA TGTGCCAGCAGTGAAGGGACTAGCGGCCTTTACAATGAGCAGTTCTTC.

The CDR3, as DNA: TGCGCCAGCAGCTTCCTTCTAGCGGAGAGCACAGATACGCAGTATTTT. Translation: CASSFLLAESTDTQYF. The chain links TRBV5-1 to TRBJ2-3; TRBD2 agrees at 7 bases. This CDR3 is 16 amino acids long. V lost 2 bases, J lost 0 bases, and 6 bases stayed unmatched. Germline-derived CDR1 and CDR2 are SGHRS and YFSETQ.

The sample holds a few counts of this clone. The CDR3 loop reads CASSSPGQIYGYTF. Here the CDR3 DNA reads TGCGCCAGCAGCTCCCCGGGACAGATCTATGGCTACACCTTC. The J gene is TRBJ1-2, the V gene TRBV5-1, with TRBD1 matching over 7 bases. Germline trimming cut 3 bases from V and 4 bases from J; bases unmatched to any gene: 6. The length of the CDR3 is 14 residues. Germline V gives CDR1 SGHRS, CDR2 YFSETQ.

This chain connects TRBV27 to TRBJ1-1, with D perhaps matching TRBD1 (5 bases). With 4 bases removed from V and 4 bases from J, the gap between germline ends came to 10 bases. The CDR3 sequence is 13 residues long. Germline assignment: CDR1 MNHEY and CDR2 SMNVEV (reference sequence). The CDR3 protein is CASSSQGGTEAFF. The DNA for the CDR3 is TGTGCCAGCAGTTCCCAGGGCGGCACTGAAGCTTTCTTT.

This clone has only a few counts. The chain employs TRBV10-3 and TRBJ2-6; TRBD1 matches 9 bases. The CDR3 sequence is 17 residues long. With 4 bases clipped from V and 1 base from J, the junction kept 5 bases outside the gene matches. Germline CDR1 is ENHRY and CDR2 is SYGVKD. DNA of the CDR3: TGTGCCATCAGTGGACAGGGGGTCCCTTCTGGGGCCAACGTCCTGACTTTC. This codes for CAISGQGVPSGANVLTF.

The table lists this clone with a few counts. The chain has TRBV7-9 and TRBJ2-5; 9 bases are a match to TRBD2. CDR1 SEHNR and CDR2 FQNEAQ come from the germline V gene (reference sequence). CDR3 length: 11 residues. After removal of 5 bases from V and 13 bases from J, the junction contained 5 bases not matched to a gene. CDR3 amino acids: CASSPGGGVYF. In nucleotides, the CDR3 is TGTGCCAGCAGCCCCGGCGGGGGGGTGTACTTC.

CDR3 nucleotide sequence: TGTGCCAGCAGCCTCTCCGGGACAGGGTACTCCTACGAGCAGTACTTC. Translating it yields CASSLSGTGYSYEQYF. The chain recombines TRBV5-6 with TRBJ2-7, with 9 bases that match TRBD1. Germline lookup yields CDR1 SGHDT and CDR2 YYEEEE. V lost 4 bases and J lost 0; bases outside the gene matches: 8. The CDR3 contains 16 residues.

A few counts support this clone. The rearrangement links TRBV5-1 to TRBJ1-6, with D tentatively TRBD1 (5 bases). The germline V gene encodes CDR1 SGHRS and CDR2 YFSETQ. This CDR3 comprises 16 residues. V was shortened by 3 bases and J by 2 bases, with 12 bases between the two germline ends. The DNA for the CDR3 is TGCGCCAGCAGCTCCTCAACGGGGGCCTATAATTCACCCCTCCACTTT. Its protein product is CASSSSTGAYNSPLHF.

The sample holds a few counts of this clone. The CDR3 DNA follows: TGTGCCAGCAGAACGGGACCGTTCTATGGCTACACCTTC. Translating gives CASRTGPFYGYTF. The chain recombines TRBV6-5 with TRBJ1-2, with D perhaps matching TRBD1 (5 bases). The CDR3 loop spans 13 amino acids. Looked up from germline, CDR1 is MNHEY and CDR2 is SVGAGI. V lost 6 bases, J lost 4 bases, and 12 bases lay in between.

The V call is TRBV29-1, the J call TRBJ1-1; D gene unclear. Trimming cost V 4 bases and J 0 bases, with 3 bases left between them. Per the germline V gene, CDR1 is SQVTM and CDR2 is ANQGSEA. The CDR3 contains 11 residues. CDR3 loop: CSVALNTEAFF. CDR3 in DNA: TGCAGCGTTGCCTTGAACACTGAAGCTTTCTTT.

This clone is a singleton in its sample. This sequence joins TRBV5-6 and TRBJ2-1, with a weak D call TRBD2 (6 bases). This CDR3 region has 14 residues. V lost 3 bases and J lost 0, with 7 bases in between. Germline V gene data show CDR1 as SGHDT and CDR2 as YYEEEE. As DNA, the CDR3 is TGTGCCAGCAGCTCCGGGGGCTCCTACAATGAGCAGTTCTTC. This codes for CASSSGGSYNEQFF.

A single count supports this clone. The chain recombines TRBV7-9 with TRBJ1-3, with a tentative D call TRBD1 (5 bases). The ends were cut back, 8 bases at V and 8 bases at J, with 13 bases in the middle. Germline CDR1 SEHNR, CDR2 FQNEAQ (reference sequence). The CDR3 has 12 residues. CDR3 protein: CASLSAGDTIYF. CDR3 DNA: TGTGCCAGCCTCTCGGCGGGGGACACCATATATTTT.